The rows below give T cell receptor beta chains drawn from one sample of a study of neurological immune-mediated disorders. MiXCR, applied by TCRdb to the 5' RACE reads, yields one record per CDR3 protein. The top ten clones hold around 13% of a sample with 20,000 to 30,000 distinct CDR3 sequences, more than 10% of them seen once. The sequenced sample consisted of PBMCs. Every receptor here comes from a woman aged 55-69 years with HTLV-1-associated myelopathy (HAM/TSP). Each CDR3 is given with its conserved first and last residue. D genes are given only for firm matches. Not every row has a clone size; where given, it reads once, few, many or a size class.

>NA|TRBJ2-7|TRBV19|NA
TGTGTCAGTAGTCCTACCTTCCTTAAGACCCCCTACGAGCAGTACTTC
CVSSPTFLKTPYEQYF
>many|TRBJ1-1|TRBV30|TRBD1
TGTGCCTGGAGTAGCAGGGGGCGGGGAGCTTTCTTT
CAWSSRGRGAFF
>few|TRBJ2-2|TRBV7-9|NA
TGTGCCAGCACTCCTATCGGGGAGCTGTTTTTT
CASTPIGELFF
>NA|TRBJ2-7|TRBV5-5|NA
TGTGCCAGCAGCTTAAATCTACAGGGCTTCTCCTACGAGCAGTACTTC
CASSLNLQGFSYEQYF
>few|TRBJ1-6|TRBV14|NA
TGTGCCAGCAGCCAAGATCGCTGGCAGGATACAGGACCCCTCCACTTT
CASSQDRWQDTGPLHF
>many|TRBJ2-3|TRBV6-5|TRBD2
TGTGCCAGCAGCCCCTCTGGGAGCGGGAGGGCCATTACGCAGTATTTT
CASSPSGSGRAITQYF
>many|TRBJ2-1|TRBV20-1|TRBD2
TGCAGTGCTAGCGGGGGGGCTAGCATAGGCTACAATGAGCAGTTCTTC
CSASGGASIGYNEQFF
>many|TRBJ2-3|TRBV29-1|TRBD1
TGCAGCGTCAGGGGGCGTAGCACAGATACGCAGTATTTT
CSVRGRSTDTQYF
>many|TRBJ2-7|TRBV5-1|TRBD1
TGCGCCAGCAGCCTCCGGACAGGGCCTACTGGGGAGCAGTACTTC
CASSLRTGPTGEQYF
>many|TRBJ2-1|TRBV20-1|TRBD1
TGCAGTGCTATCAGCCCGACAGGGGTCAATGAGCAGTTCTTC
CSAISPTGVNEQFF
>many|TRBJ2-1|TRBV6-5|NA
TGTGCCAGCAGCTCAAGAGGGGCCCCCTACAATGAGCAGTTCTTC
CASSSRGAPYNEQFF
>many|TRBJ1-2|TRBV6-5|TRBD1
TGTGCCAGCCGGGGGTTGGGACAGGGGCCCTATGGCTACACCTTC
CASRGLGQGPYGYTF
>many|TRBJ1-1|TRBV18|NA
TGTGCCAGCTCACCACCGGGGGGCGAGGCTGAAGCTTTCTTT
CASSPPGGEAEAFF
>many|TRBJ1-5|TRBV7-9|NA
TGTGCCAGCAGCCGGGACGTCGGCAATCAGCCCCAGCATTTT
CASSRDVGNQPQHF
>many|TRBJ2-1|TRBV4-2|TRBD1
TGTGCCAGCAGCCAAGAAGAGGGCAGGGGGTTCTCACATGAGCAGTTCTTC
CASSQEEGRGFSHEQFF
>medium-sized|TRBJ1-1|TRBV20-1|NA
TGCAGTGCGCCCCGGACGGAAAACACTGAAGCTTTCTTT
CSAPRTENTEAFF
>many|TRBJ1-1|TRBV15|NA
TGTGCCACCAGCAGAGATCGGTACCTGAACACTGAAGCTTTCTTT
CATSRDRYLNTEAFF
>many|TRBJ1-2|TRBV7-9|NA
TGTGCCAGCAGCGTAAACAGATATGGCTACACCTTC
CASSVNRYGYTF